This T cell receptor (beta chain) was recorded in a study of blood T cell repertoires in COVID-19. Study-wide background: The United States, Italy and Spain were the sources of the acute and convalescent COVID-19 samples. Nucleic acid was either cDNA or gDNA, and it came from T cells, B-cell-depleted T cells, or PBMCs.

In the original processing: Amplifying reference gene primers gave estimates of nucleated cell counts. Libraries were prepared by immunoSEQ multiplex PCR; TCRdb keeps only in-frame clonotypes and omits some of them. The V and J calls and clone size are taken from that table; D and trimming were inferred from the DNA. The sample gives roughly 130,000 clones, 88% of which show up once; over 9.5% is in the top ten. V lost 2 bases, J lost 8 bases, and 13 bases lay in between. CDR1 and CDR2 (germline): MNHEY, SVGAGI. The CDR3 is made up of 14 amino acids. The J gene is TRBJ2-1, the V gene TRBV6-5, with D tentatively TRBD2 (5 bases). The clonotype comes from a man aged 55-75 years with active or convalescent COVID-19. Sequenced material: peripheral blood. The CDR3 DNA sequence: TGTGCCAGCAGTTACCAACTAGGTCTGGATGAGCAGTTCTTC. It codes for CASSYQLGLDEQFF.